The clone carrying this T cell receptor (beta chain) was seen a few times. The antigen is undetermined. The sample originates from a study of T cells in localized non-small cell lung cancer. The V gene lost 3 bases and the J gene lost 8 bases, with 16 bases spanning the gap. CDR3 size: 14 residues. Germline lookup yields CDR1 SGHNT and CDR2 YENEEA. Sequencing used immunoSEQ multiplex PCR; TCRdb keeps in-frame clones, though not all of them. Seen here are approximately 2,500 clones, 25% to 35% observed once, and the top ten hold approximately 7.3%. Findings and limits, study-wide: Overall survival was longer when the density of T cells in the blood was higher. Adjacent lung had a median roughly 50 of the 100 largest tumor clones. Measurement of T cell clonality placed uninvolved adjacent lung highest, above the level in tumor. Investigators sequenced only a single tumor region, leaving heterogeneity possible.

This chain links TRBV11-3 with TRBJ1-2, with D uncertain. Sequenced material: lung tumor tissue, taken before any cancer treatment. This receptor was taken from a male donor aged 60 or over with stage II squamous cell lung carcinoma. CDR3 sequence: CASSFSENGRGYTF. CDR3 nucleotides: TGTGCCAGCAGCTTTAGCGAAAATGGGCGAGGCTACACCTTC.